One sample yielded the 26 T cell receptor beta chains listed below, sequenced in a study of CD8 T cells in ankylosing spondylitis. MiXCR, applied by TCRdb to the 5' RACE reads, yields one record per CDR3 protein. The table has about 200,000 distinct CDR3 sequences, around 13% seen once. Sequenced: blood, either unsorted or a sorted T cell fraction (not recorded which). The receptors originated from a male donor with ankylosing spondylitis or in good health (not recorded which).

The chain links TRBV11-2 to TRBJ2-5; a weak D match, TRBD2 (6 bases). CDR3 length: 19 amino acids. Looked up from germline, CDR1 is SGHAT and CDR2 is FQNNGV. V lost 0 bases and J lost 2, with 22 bases in between. Written as DNA, the CDR3 is TGTGCCAGCAGCTTAGATTGGGGAGGTTTGGGAGTACCTCAAGAGACCCAGTACTTC. Protein: CASSLDWGGLGVPQETQYF.

The sample holds one count of this clonotype. The chain carries TRBV2 and TRBJ2-7; TRBD1 aligns across 8 bases. The V segment lost 6 bases and the J segment 2 bases; nucleotides outside the gene matches: 9. The CDR3 length is 15 residues. Germline CDR1 and CDR2: SNHLY and FYNNEI. As DNA, the CDR3 is TGTGCCAGCAGACCCACCTCAGGGGGCCCCTACGAGCAGTACTTC. Translation: CASRPTSGGPYEQYF.

The chain employs TRBV6-1 and TRBJ2-1; D ambiguous. The CDR3 spans 13 residues. Per the germline V gene, CDR1 is MNHNS and CDR2 is SASEGT. Between the trimmed V and J ends, which lost 4 bases and 8 bases, there was a span of 12 bases. The CDR3 spells CASSGFRGDEQFF. In nucleotides, the CDR3 is TGTGCCAGCAGTGGGTTCCGAGGCGATGAGCAGTTCTTC.

This chain joins TRBV11-1 and TRBJ2-5; the match to TRBD2 covers 12 bases. CDR3 length: 20 amino acids. V shed 2 bases and J 0 bases; nucleotides not matched to a gene: 13. Germline lookup yields CDR1 SGHAT and CDR2 FQDESV (reference sequence). The CDR3 region has the DNA TGTGCCAGCAGCTTAAAAGGGGGGCGACTAGCGGGGGAGTACCAAGAGACCCAGTACTTC. Translating gives CASSLKGGRLAGEYQETQYF.

This clonotype occurred a few times. The genes are TRBV7-9 and TRBJ1-4; D may be TRBD1 (6 bases). CDR3 size: 14 residues. CDR1 is SEHNR and CDR2 is FQNEAQ in the germline V gene (reference sequence). V lost 5 bases and J lost 5, with 12 bases in between. The CDR3 DNA is TGTGCCAGCAGCCTCTCAGGGGTAAATGAAAAACTGTTTTTT. Its protein is CASSLSGVNEKLFF.

J is TRBJ2-1 and V is TRBV20-1; the match to TRBD2 covers 11 bases. The germline V gene encodes CDR1 DFQATT and CDR2 SNEGSKA (reference sequence). Trimming removed 3 bases from V and 10 bases from J; junction bases left unmatched: 17. The CDR3 contains 17 residues. Here the CDR3 DNA reads TGCAGTGCTAGTCCCGACGGACTAGCGGGTAGCTTTAGGGAGCAGTTCTTC. Its translation: CSASPDGLAGSFREQFF.

The rearrangement uses TRBV4-1 and TRBJ1-1, with a tentative D call TRBD1 (5 bases). CDR3 length: 15 residues. Trimming took 1 base from V and 3 from J, leaving 12 bases between them. Germline CDR1 is MGHRA and CDR2 is YSYEKL. For the CDR3, the DNA is TGCGCCAGCAGCCAAGTAGGCAGGGCTGACACTGAAGCTTTCTTT. Its translation is CASSQVGRADTEAFF.

The chain uses TRBV7-9 and TRBJ1-2; TRBD1 is a possible D gene (5 bases). Germline V CDR1 and CDR2: SEHNR, FQNEAQ (reference sequence). The CDR3 has 14 residues. Deletions cut 1 base from V and 4 bases from J, with 10 bases between. The CDR3 sequence: CASSLDRHPYGYTF. The CDR3 bases are TGTGCCAGCAGCTTAGACAGGCACCCCTATGGCTACACCTTC.

This clonotype has a count of ten or more. The V gene is TRBV27, the J gene TRBJ2-3; 10 bases line up with TRBD2. The CDR3 loop spans 20 amino acids. V dropped 3 bases and J dropped 1; count of bases not matched to a gene: 16. The germline CDR1 and CDR2 sequences are MNHEY and SMNVEV (reference sequence). In DNA form, the CDR3 reads TGTGCCAGCAGTTTCCCCTCGGATCTAGCGGGAGTGAAGGGCACAGATACGCAGTATTTT. Translation: CASSFPSDLAGVKGTDTQYF.

The genes are TRBV2 and TRBJ2-1, with 14 bases fitting TRBD2. The CDR3 has 18 residues. Germline V lookup: CDR1 SNHLY, CDR2 FYNNEI. V shed 10 bases, J shed 0 bases, and the junction held 11 bases outside the gene matches. CDR3 loop: CAICPGLAGASSYNEQFF. Here the CDR3 DNA reads TGTGCCATCTGCCCGGGACTAGCGGGGGCCAGCTCCTACAATGAGCAGTTCTTC.

This clonotype has only a few counts. This rearrangement joins TRBV30 to TRBJ2-3; no clear D gene. CDR1 is GTSNPN, CDR2 SVGIG, per germline (reference sequence). This CDR3 region has 13 residues. The V and J ends lost 0 bases and 3 bases respectively, with 7 bases between them. The DNA of the CDR3 is TGTGCCTGGAGTGTAATACTGACAGATACGCAGTATTTT. Amino acid sequence: CAWSVILTDTQYF.

This sequence joins TRBV7-9 and TRBJ2-7; TRBD2 matches at 8 bases. The germline V gene encodes CDR1 SEHNR and CDR2 FQNEAQ (reference sequence). Trimming took 5 bases from V and 4 from J; bases not matched to a gene: 7. The CDR3 extends over 14 amino acids. CDR3 protein: CASSESGSGYEQYF. CDR3 nucleotides: TGTGCCAGCAGCGAGAGCGGGAGCGGTTACGAGCAGTACTTC.

This clonotype was found a few times. This chain's CDR3 is CSARDQGTEAFF. CDR3 bases: TGCAGTGCTAGAGATCAGGGCACTGAAGCTTTCTTT. The chain is built from TRBV20-1 and TRBJ1-1, with D tentatively TRBD1 (5 bases). V gave up 0 bases and J gave up 4 bases, with 6 bases separating them. The CDR3 length is 12 residues. CDR1 DFQATT and CDR2 SNEGSKA come from the germline V gene (reference sequence).

This sequence joins TRBV3-1 and TRBJ2-1; D possibly corresponds to TRBD2 (6 bases). V lost 0 bases and J 5 bases, leaving 11 bases between the germline ends. CDR1 is LGHDT, CDR2 YNNKEL, per germline (reference sequence). The CDR3 extends over 15 amino acids. CDR3 coding DNA: TGTGCCAGCAGCCAAGACCCCCTAGCGCACAATGAGCAGTTCTTC. It codes for CASSQDPLAHNEQFF.

This clonotype was counted between two and nine times. The rearrangement joins TRBV25-1 to TRBJ2-5; D not resolved. Germline V gene data show CDR1 as MGHDK and CDR2 as SYGVNS. Deletions cut 5 bases from V and 0 bases from J, with 7 bases between. This CDR3 comprises 13 residues. CDR3 nucleotides: TGTGCCAGCAGTCTCCGGGACCAAGAGACCCAGTACTTC. It yields the protein CASSLRDQETQYF.

A few counts support this clonotype. The J gene is TRBJ1-1, the V gene TRBV19, with D tentatively TRBD1 (5 bases). With 4 bases removed from V and 1 base from J, the gap between germline ends came to 13 bases. Germline V lookup: CDR1 LNHDA, CDR2 SQIVND (reference sequence). The CDR3 is made up of 15 amino acids. CDR3 nucleotide sequence: TGTGCCAGTAGTAAACAGGAGGAAAAGAACACTGAAGCTTTCTTT. It yields the protein CASSKQEEKNTEAFF.

A few counts support this clonotype. The V gene is TRBV2, the J gene TRBJ1-2; D possibly corresponds to TRBD1 (6 bases). This CDR3 region has 16 residues. Trimming stripped 1 base from V and 3 bases from J, with 15 bases between. The germline V gene encodes CDR1 SNHLY and CDR2 FYNNEI. In DNA form, the CDR3 reads TGTGCCAGCAGTGAAGGGGGGCAGGGCTTGGACTATGGCTACACCTTC. Translation gives CASSEGGQGLDYGYTF.

V and J are TRBV20-1 and TRBJ2-5; no clear D. CDR1 is DFQATT, CDR2 SNEGSKA, per germline (reference sequence). The CDR3 contains 12 residues. With 0 bases removed from V and 5 bases from J, the gap between germline ends came to 7 bases. This chain's CDR3 is CSAREVVETQYF. In nucleotides, the CDR3 is TGCAGTGCTAGAGAAGTAGTGGAGACCCAGTACTTC.

This clonotype was picked up a small number of times. The V and J genes are TRBV18 and TRBJ1-2; a weak D match, TRBD1 (6 bases). The V end was cut by 8 bases, the J end by 4 bases, with 14 bases between. Germline-derived CDR1 and CDR2 are KGHSH and LQKENI. CDR3 size: 13 residues. The CDR3 here is CASQPGAGYGYTF. The CDR3 DNA reads as TGTGCCAGCCAACCAGGGGCGGGCTATGGCTACACCTTC.

The rearrangement uses TRBV20-1 and TRBJ1-4, with 8 bases fitting TRBD1. From germline, CDR1 is DFQATT and CDR2 SNEGSKA (reference sequence). Unmatched junction bases numbered 5, after V lost 3 bases and J lost 8 bases. This CDR3 comprises 13 residues. In DNA, the CDR3 is TGCAGTGCTAGCAGGGGGCTGGAGGAAAAACTGTTTTTT. Translated: CSASRGLEEKLFF.

The gene calls are TRBV27 and TRBJ2-7, with D perhaps matching TRBD1 (6 bases). The germline V gene has CDR1 MNHEY and CDR2 SMNVEV (reference sequence). There are 13 residues in the CDR3. V lost 5 bases, J lost 6 bases, and 14 bases lay in between. This chain's CDR3 is CASSVIQGSEQYF. The DNA for the CDR3 is TGTGCCAGCAGTGTAATACAGGGTAGCGAGCAGTACTTC.

This clonotype was observed at least ten times. For the CDR3, the DNA is TGTGCCAGCAGTTGGACAGGGGGCAATGAGCAGTTCTTC. This translates into CASSWTGGNEQFF. The chain employs TRBV12-3 or TRBV12-4 and TRBJ2-1; 10 bases agree with TRBD1. V lost 4 bases and J lost 6; bases outside the gene matches: 0. The CDR3 length is 13 residues.

This sequence joins TRBV7-9 and TRBJ1-2; 8 positions agree with TRBD1. The V gene's germline CDR1 is SEHNR and CDR2 FQNEAQ (reference sequence). Trimming cost V 4 bases and J 5 bases; bases outside gene matches: 15. This CDR3 spans 17 amino acids. The CDR3 protein is CASSSRTGMPLEYGYTF. CDR3 DNA sequence: TGTGCCAGCAGCTCCCGGACAGGGATGCCCCTAGAATATGGCTACACCTTC.

This clonotype has a count of ten or more. V and J are TRBV29-1 and TRBJ2-3; 12 nucleotides match TRBD2. Per germline, CDR1 SQVTM and CDR2 ANQGSEA. There are 14 residues in the CDR3. Losses at the gene ends were 6 bases for V and 2 bases for J; bases not matched to a gene: 3. This chain's CDR3 is CSVGTSGYTDTQYF. The CDR3 nucleotides read TGCAGCGTCGGGACTAGCGGGTACACAGATACGCAGTATTTT.

This clonotype was observed a handful of times. The rearrangement joins TRBV12-3 or TRBV12-4 to TRBJ2-7; 10 bases are shared with TRBD2. Unmatched junction bases numbered 5, after V lost 3 bases and J lost 0 bases. CDR3 length equals 16 residues. The chain's CDR3 is CASSLSGGGLSYEQYF. The CDR3 coding sequence is TGTGCCAGCAGTTTGAGCGGGGGGGGTCTCTCCTACGAGCAGTACTTC.

This rearrangement joins TRBV7-9 to TRBJ2-7; perhaps TRBD1 as D (6 bases). The ends were cut back, 2 bases at V and 0 bases at J, with 17 bases in the middle. Per the germline V gene, CDR1 is SEHNR and CDR2 is FQNEAQ (reference sequence). The CDR3 spans 17 residues. This CDR3 reads CASSLSSTGADSYEQYF. The CDR3 nucleotides read TGTGCCAGCAGCTTAAGCTCGACAGGTGCGGACTCCTACGAGCAGTACTTC.